This TCR beta chain emerged from a study of blood T cell repertoires in COVID-19. Study in general: The United States, Italy and Spain supplied acute and convalescent COVID-19 samples. T cells, B-cell-depleted T cells, or PBMCs supplied cDNA or gDNA.

Per the original data handling: Reference gene primers were amplified, and this amplification served to estimate nucleated cell counts. Clones were read by immunoSEQ multiplex PCR, and TCRdb kept only the in-frame ones, dropping some. That table gives V, J and clone size, and the DNA gave D and trimming. The table records about 190,000 clones, 89% of them present only once. The CDR3 sequence is 14 residues long. The V and J ends lost 0 bases and 3 bases respectively, with 9 bases between them. CDR1 SGDLS and CDR2 YYNGEE come from the germline V gene. The V gene is TRBV9, the J gene TRBJ1-2; weak D call: TRBD1 (6 bases). The sequenced sample consisted of peripheral blood. The TCR originated in a man aged 40-50 years with acute or convalescent COVID-19. CDR3 in amino acids: CASSVGGPDYGYTF. In nucleotides, the CDR3 is TGTGCCAGCAGCGTAGGGGGGCCAGACTATGGCTACACCTTC.